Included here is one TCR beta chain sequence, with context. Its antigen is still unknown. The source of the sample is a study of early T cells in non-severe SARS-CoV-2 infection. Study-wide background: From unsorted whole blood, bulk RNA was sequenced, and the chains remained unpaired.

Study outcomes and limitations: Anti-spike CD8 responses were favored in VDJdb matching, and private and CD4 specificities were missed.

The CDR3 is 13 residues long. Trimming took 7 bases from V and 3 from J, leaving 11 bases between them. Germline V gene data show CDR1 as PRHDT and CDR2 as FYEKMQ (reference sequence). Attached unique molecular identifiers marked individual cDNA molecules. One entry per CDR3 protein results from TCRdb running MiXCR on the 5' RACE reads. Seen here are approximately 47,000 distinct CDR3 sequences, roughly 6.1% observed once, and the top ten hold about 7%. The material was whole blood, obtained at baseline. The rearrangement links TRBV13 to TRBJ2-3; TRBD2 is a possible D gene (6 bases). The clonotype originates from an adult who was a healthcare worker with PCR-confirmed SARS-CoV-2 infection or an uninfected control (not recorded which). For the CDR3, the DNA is TGTGCCAGCACCTCCGGAGGGACAGATACGCAGTATTTT. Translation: CASTSGGTDTQYF.